A single sample is the source of the 4 T cell receptor beta chains below, sequenced in a study of T cells in localized non-small cell lung cancer. Profiling relied on immunoSEQ multiplex PCR, and the TCRdb table lists in-frame clones only, not all of them. This sample yields over a thousand clones, of which roughly 33% are seen a single time; 13% to 15% belongs to the top ten. Sequenced material: normal lung tissue next to the tumor, taken before any cancer treatment. The receptors originated from a female donor of 60 years or more with stage I lung adenocarcinoma.

The CDR3 is CASSHLSLANEQYF. DNA of the CDR3: TGTGCCAGCAGCCACCTGTCACTAGCAAACGAGCAGTACTTC. The chain couples TRBV14 to TRBJ2-7, with D perhaps matching TRBD2 (6 bases). The CDR3 is made up of 14 amino acids. V shed 3 bases and J shed 5 bases, with 14 bases lying between them. Per the germline V gene, CDR1 is SGHDN and CDR2 is FVKESK.

The DNA for the CDR3 is TGTGCCTGGAGGCACAAACAGGGGGCGGAGGGCACTGAAGCTTTCTTT. This translates into CAWRHKQGAEGTEAFF. The chain carries TRBV30 and TRBJ1-1, with TRBD1 identical over 9 bases. This CDR3 comprises 16 residues. V shed 3 bases, J shed 4 bases, and the junction held 12 bases outside the gene matches. Germline CDR1 GTSNPN, CDR2 SVGIG (reference sequence). Looking up the rest from reference TRBV30 and TRBJ1-1 gives the full variable domain: SQTIHQWPATLVQPVGSPLSLECTVEGTSNPNLYWYRQAAGRGLQLLFYSVGIGQISSEVPQNLSASRPQDRQFILSSKKLLLSDSGFYLCAWRHKQGAEGTEAFFGQGTRLTVV.

This sequence joins TRBV28 and TRBJ1-1; no clear D gene. Between the trimmed V and J ends, which lost 2 bases and 1 base, there was a span of 2 bases. Germline CDR1 is MDHEN and CDR2 is SYDVKM. The CDR3 covers 12 residues. DNA for the CDR3: TGTGCCAGCAGTTTACAGAACACTGAAGCTTTCTTT. Residues: CASSLQNTEAFF.

This clone was seen a handful of times. This rearrangement joins TRBV4-1 to TRBJ2-7, with unresolved D. Germline CDR1 and CDR2: MGHRA and YSYEKL. The V and J ends lost 1 base and 2 bases respectively, with 9 bases between them. The CDR3 extends over 14 amino acids. CDR3: CASSQGIVAYEQYF. CDR3 bases: TGCGCCAGCAGCCAAGGCATTGTGGCCTACGAGCAGTACTTC.